These 18 T cell receptor beta chains were sequenced from one sample in a study of cytomegalovirus exposure and HLA in healthy donors. The primer mix had 60 Vbeta and 13 Jbeta primers. The assay was immunoSEQ multiplex PCR, and TCRdb's table has in-frame clones only and misses some. Of 200,000 to 250,000 clones in the sample, 85% were seen once. The sample taken for sequencing was PBMCs. The receptors originated from a human donor in good health.

A remark on this clone: The junction does not match germline at one end; this may be a read error. The chain has TRBV19 and TRBJ1-1, with a possible D match to TRBD1 (6 bases). Germline V gives CDR1 LNHDA, CDR2 SQIVND (reference sequence). The CDR3 covers 16 residues. The CDR3 DNA reads as TGTGCCAGTAATATAAATCAACAGGGTCGGTGGACTGAAGCTTTCTTT. Amino acids: CASNINQQGRWTEAFF.

This clone was observed once. The chain has TRBV6-5 and TRBJ2-1, with 10 positions matching TRBD2. The CDR3 has 15 amino acids. Germline V gene data show CDR1 as MNHEY and CDR2 as SVGAGI. J lost 3 bases, V lost 3 bases, and 2 bases had no gene match. CDR3 protein: CASSYGLADYNEQFF. The DNA for the CDR3 is TGTGCCAGCAGTTATGGACTAGCGGACTACAATGAGCAGTTCTTC.

The chain employs TRBV12-5 and TRBJ1-1; 9 nucleotides match TRBD1. This CDR3 contains 16 residues. Germline CDR1 reads LGHNT; CDR2 reads FRNRAP. V shed 5 bases and J 2 bases; nucleotides not matched to a gene: 9. The CDR3, as DNA: TGTGCTAGTGGTCCCGGGACAGGGATGGGAAACACTGAAGCTTTCTTT. Its translation is CASGPGTGMGNTEAFF.

The rearrangement links TRBV27 to TRBJ1-4, with 8 bases lining up with TRBD1. The CDR3 length is 16 residues. Germline V gene sequence: CDR1 MNHEY, CDR2 SMNVEV (reference sequence). V trimming: 0 bases; J trimming: 7 bases; junction bases outside the gene matches: 7. In DNA, the CDR3 is TGTGCCAGCAGTTTATCAACAGGGGGTTCGCGTGAAAAACTGTTTTTT. Protein sequence: CASSLSTGGSREKLFF.

This rearrangement joins TRBV12-5 to TRBJ1-3; 8 bases line up with TRBD1. This CDR3 is built from 16 residues. V lost 6 bases to trimming and J lost 0 bases; unmatched junction nucleotides: 7. Germline V lookup: CDR1 LGHNT, CDR2 FRNRAP. CDR3 nucleotides: TGTGCTAGTGGACCTACAGGGGGGTACTCTGGAAACACCATATATTTT. Translated, it gives CASGPTGGYSGNTIYF.

The chain uses TRBV9 and TRBJ1-3; no firm D call. The germline V and J ends were trimmed by 0 bases and 10 bases, with 8 bases remaining between them. In germline, CDR1 is SGDLS, CDR2 YYNGEE. The CDR3 loop spans 12 amino acids. The CDR3 here is CASSVVEGTIYF. CDR3 DNA: TGTGCCAGCAGCGTAGTGGAGGGAACCATATATTTT.

The chain carries TRBV19 and TRBJ2-7; unclear D gene. Germline lookup yields CDR1 LNHDA and CDR2 SQIVND (reference sequence). This CDR3 spans 13 amino acids. Between the trimmed V and J ends, which lost 4 bases and 0 bases, there was a span of 7 bases. This CDR3 is CASSTFGSYEQYF. In DNA, the CDR3 is TGTGCCAGTAGTACCTTCGGCTCCTACGAGCAGTACTTC.

This sequence joins TRBV6-6 and TRBJ2-7; 10 nucleotides agree with TRBD1. The CDR3 sequence is 15 residues long. The V segment lost 6 bases and the J segment 4 bases; nucleotides outside the gene matches: 9. Per the germline V gene, CDR1 is MNHNY and CDR2 is SVGAGI (reference sequence). The CDR3 nucleotides read TGTGCCAGCAGCCCTTCGGGACAGGGGTTATACGAGCAGTACTTC. Protein: CASSPSGQGLYEQYF.

V usage is TRBV15 and J usage is TRBJ2-1, with 10 bases matching TRBD2. In germline, CDR1 is LNHNV, CDR2 YYDKDF (reference sequence). The trim removed 0 bases at V and 1 base at J, leaving 6 bases unmatched. The CDR3 totals 18 residues. CDR3 protein: CATSRDLGLAVSYNEQFF. DNA for the CDR3: TGTGCCACCAGCAGAGATCTTGGACTAGCGGTTTCCTACAATGAGCAGTTCTTC.

The chain uses TRBV14 and TRBJ2-7; 9 positions match TRBD2. The germline CDR1 and CDR2 sequences are SGHDN and FVKESK. The CDR3 has 14 residues. The V segment lost 6 bases and the J segment 10 bases; nucleotides outside the gene matches: 13. The CDR3 DNA is TGTGCCAGCAGAGAATTCGGGACTAGCCCCCGTCAGTACTTC. Translating gives CASREFGTSPRQYF.

This clone was counted a single time. The chain has TRBV30 and TRBJ2-5; 13 positions agree with TRBD2. Germline V gene sequence: CDR1 GTSNPN, CDR2 SVGIG (reference sequence). With 2 bases clipped from V and 5 bases from J, the junction kept 5 bases outside the gene matches. This CDR3 comprises 15 residues. CDR3 nucleotides: TGTGCCTGGAGTTGGACTAGCGGGAGAAGCGAGACCCAGTACTTC. Its translation is CAWSWTSGRSETQYF.

This clone appeared a few times. The chain employs TRBV6-5 and TRBJ1-2; D uncertain. Looked up from germline, CDR1 is MNHEY and CDR2 is SVGAGI. V lost 4 bases to trimming and J lost 8 bases, with 14 bases between them. There are 13 residues in the CDR3. The CDR3 DNA reads as TGTGCCAGCAGTTCCGGACGGTGGGAGGGCTACACCTTC. It yields the protein CASSSGRWEGYTF.

The chain links TRBV18 to TRBJ1-5, with 12 bases aligning to TRBD1. The CDR3 length is 17 residues. The germline V gene has CDR1 KGHSH and CDR2 LQKENI. Trimming took 6 bases from V and 5 from J; bases not matched to a gene: 11. CDR3 nucleotide sequence: TGTGCCAGCTCGAACCGGGACAGGGGGCCGGTTGATCAGCCCCAGCATTTT. Protein sequence: CASSNRDRGPVDQPQHF.

The V call is TRBV27, the J call TRBJ1-2, with TRBD1 matching 12 bases. The CDR3 covers 17 residues. V lost 6 bases and J lost 2; bases outside the gene matches: 10. In germline, CDR1 is MNHEY, CDR2 SMNVEV (reference sequence). The CDR3 region is CASSGTGGERGNYGYTF. The CDR3 DNA is TGTGCCAGCAGCGGGACAGGGGGCGAGAGAGGGAACTATGGCTACACCTTC.

The gene calls are TRBV19 and TRBJ2-2; D is unclear. V gave up 7 bases and J gave up 6 bases, with 21 bases separating them. CDR1 and CDR2 from the germline V gene are LNHDA and SQIVND (reference sequence). The length of the CDR3 is 16 residues. The CDR3 here is CASTMGIERRSGELFF. The CDR3 DNA reads as TGTGCCAGTACCATGGGCATTGAAAGAAGGTCCGGGGAGCTGTTTTTT.

This clone was counted a single time. J is TRBJ1-4 and V is TRBV2; D gene ambiguous. Germline CDR1 SNHLY, CDR2 FYNNEI. This CDR3 region has 15 residues. V gave up 7 bases and J gave up 5 bases, with 17 bases separating them. As DNA, the CDR3 is TGTGCCAGCACCCCGCTCTCCACGGGGAATGAAAAACTGTTTTTT. This codes for CASTPLSTGNEKLFF. Together with reference TRBV2 and TRBJ1-4, the CDR3 gives the full variable domain: EPEVTQTPSHQVTQMGQEVILRCVPISNHLYFYWYRQILGQKVEFLVSFYNNEISEKSEIFDDQFSVERPDGSNFTLKIRSTKLEDSAMYFCASTPLSTGNEKLFFGSGTQLSVL.

The chain is built from TRBV5-4 and TRBJ1-2; 10 positions match TRBD1. Looked up from germline, CDR1 is SGHNT and CDR2 is YYREEE (reference sequence). The CDR3 is made up of 16 amino acids. V lost 4 bases and J lost 7; bases outside the gene matches: 13. CDR3 nucleotides: TGTGCCAGCAGCATCAATACCGGACAGGGGGTTGGTGGCTACACCTTC. The encoded protein is CASSINTGQGVGGYTF.

The rearrangement uses TRBV6-6 and TRBJ2-7, with 11 nucleotides matching TRBD2. V was pared by 4 bases and J by 4 bases, with 6 bases of the junction left unmatched. Germline V gene sequence: CDR1 MNHNY, CDR2 SVGAGI (reference sequence). This CDR3 comprises 15 residues. Here the CDR3 reads CASSFGTSGPYEQYF. CDR3 DNA sequence: TGTGCCAGCAGTTTTGGGACTAGCGGACCGTACGAGCAGTACTTC.